The sequence of this T cell receptor beta chain was determined in a study of cytomegalovirus exposure and HLA in healthy donors. A remark on this clone: The antigen is undetermined.

The primer mix had 60 Vbeta and 13 Jbeta primers. Produced via immunoSEQ multiplex PCR; TCRdb's table is partial and in-frame only. Among 200,000 to 250,000 clones, 55% to 75% were seen once, and the ten largest hold about 2.5%. CDR1 LNHDA and CDR2 SQIVND come from the germline V gene (reference sequence). With V trimmed by 6 bases and J by 4 bases, 6 bases remained unmatched. CDR3 length: 14 amino acids. General study results and limits: With high specificity and sensitivity, the classifier reportedly diagnosed cytomegalovirus status. Follow-up analysis later connected one missense variant in DCLRE1C with trimming of TCR beta V- and J-genes. It was only CMV serostatus that was available as immune exposure information.

Sequencing used PBMCs. This receptor was identified in a man aged 40-50 years in good health and CMV-seropositive. The chain recombines TRBV19 with TRBJ1-2; 9 bases fit TRBD1. The CDR3: CASRGGTGLYGYTF. In DNA form, the CDR3 reads TGTGCCAGTAGAGGGGGGACAGGGCTCTATGGCTACACCTTC.